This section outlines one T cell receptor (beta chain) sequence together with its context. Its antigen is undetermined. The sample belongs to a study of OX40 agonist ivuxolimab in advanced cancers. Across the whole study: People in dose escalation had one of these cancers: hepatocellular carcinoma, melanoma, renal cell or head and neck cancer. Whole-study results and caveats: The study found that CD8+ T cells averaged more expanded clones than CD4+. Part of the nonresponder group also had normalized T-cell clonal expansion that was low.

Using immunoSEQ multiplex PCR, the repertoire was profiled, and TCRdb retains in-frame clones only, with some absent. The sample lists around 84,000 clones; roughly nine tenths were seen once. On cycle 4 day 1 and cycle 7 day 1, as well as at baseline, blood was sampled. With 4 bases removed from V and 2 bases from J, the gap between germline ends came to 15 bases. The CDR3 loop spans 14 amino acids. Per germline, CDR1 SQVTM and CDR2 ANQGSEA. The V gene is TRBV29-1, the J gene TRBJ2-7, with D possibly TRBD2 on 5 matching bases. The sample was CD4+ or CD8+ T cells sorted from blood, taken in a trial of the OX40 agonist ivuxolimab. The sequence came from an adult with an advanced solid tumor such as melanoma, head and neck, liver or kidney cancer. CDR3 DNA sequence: TGCAGCGTTGGGGTGAGGGCCACCACCTACGAGCAGTACTTC. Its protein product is CSVGVRATTYEQYF.